Listed below are T cell receptor beta chains from one sample, sequenced in a study of stem cell transplantation in POMP-related autoinflammatory disease. Clones were read by immunoSEQ multiplex PCR, and TCRdb kept only the in-frame ones, dropping some. The sample includes thousands of clones, about nine tenths seen only once; the top ten take roughly a fifth. The specimen was Tregs from PBMCs, collected before stem cell transplantation. The receptors stem from a human donor with POMP-related autoinflammation and immune dysregulation (PRAID). Each CDR3 is given with its conserved first and last residue. Fields, in order: CDR3 length, J gene, V gene, D gene, CDR3 protein, CDR3 DNA. A D gene is named only where the DNA matches it firmly.

cdr3_length: 14
j_call: TRBJ2-3
v_call: TRBV9
d_call: TRBD2
cdr3_aa: CASSGLAGTDTQYF
cdr3_nt: TGTGCCAGCAGCGGACTAGCGGGCACAGATACGCAGTATTTT

cdr3_length: 15
j_call: TRBJ1-3
v_call: TRBV6-9
d_call: -
cdr3_aa: CASSYSGSSGNTIYF
cdr3_nt: TGTGCCAGCAGTTACTCAGGGAGCTCTGGAAACACCATATATTTT

cdr3_length: 14
j_call: TRBJ2-2
v_call: TRBV6-5
d_call: -
cdr3_aa: CASSYSRSTGELFF
cdr3_nt: TGTGCCAGCAGTTACTCTCGGTCCACCGGGGAGCTGTTTTTT

cdr3_length: 14
j_call: TRBJ1-5
v_call: TRBV9
d_call: -
cdr3_aa: CASSVGGTGWPQHF
cdr3_nt: TGTGCCAGCAGCGTAGGAGGGACCGGTTGGCCCCAGCATTTT

cdr3_length: 13
j_call: TRBJ2-1
v_call: TRBV7-3
d_call: TRBD1
cdr3_aa: CASSGDRGFEQFF
cdr3_nt: TGTGCCAGCAGCGGGGACAGGGGGTTCGAGCAGTTCTTC

cdr3_length: 16
j_call: TRBJ2-2
v_call: TRBV4-1
d_call: TRBD1
cdr3_aa: CASSQVGQGKAGELFF
cdr3_nt: TGCGCCAGCAGCCAAGTAGGACAGGGAAAAGCCGGGGAGCTGTTTTTT

cdr3_length: 11
j_call: TRBJ1-1
v_call: TRBV28
d_call: -
cdr3_aa: CASGGNTEAFF
cdr3_nt: TGTGCCAGCGGGGGGAATACTGAAGCTTTCTTT

cdr3_length: 16
j_call: TRBJ2-3
v_call: TRBV19
d_call: TRBD2
cdr3_aa: CASSIHGGEATDTQYF
cdr3_nt: TGTGCCAGTAGTATTCATGGGGGGGAAGCGACAGATACGCAGTATTTT

cdr3_length: 14
j_call: TRBJ1-1
v_call: TRBV6-6
d_call: TRBD1
cdr3_aa: CASSYWTGDTEAFF
cdr3_nt: TGTGCCAGCAGTTACTGGACAGGGGACACTGAAGCTTTCTTT

cdr3_length: 13
j_call: TRBJ2-5
v_call: TRBV19
d_call: -
cdr3_aa: CASSMGQQETQYF
cdr3_nt: TGTGCCAGTAGTATGGGACAACAAGAGACCCAGTACTTC

cdr3_length: 14
j_call: TRBJ1-1
v_call: TRBV19
d_call: TRBD1
cdr3_aa: CASSIPTGETEAFF
cdr3_nt: TGTGCCAGTAGTATACCCACAGGGGAGACTGAAGCTTTCTTT

cdr3_length: 13
j_call: TRBJ2-5
v_call: TRBV5-1
d_call: TRBD2
cdr3_aa: CASSWGGQETQYF
cdr3_nt: TGCGCCAGCAGCTGGGGGGGTCAAGAGACCCAGTACTTC

cdr3_length: 16
j_call: TRBJ2-1
v_call: TRBV19
d_call: TRBD1
cdr3_aa: CASSITGTGGRNEQFF
cdr3_nt: TGTGCCAGTAGTATCACCGGGACAGGGGGAAGGAATGAGCAGTTCTTC

cdr3_length: 11
j_call: TRBJ2-1
v_call: TRBV20-1
d_call: -
cdr3_aa: CSASFRNEQFF
cdr3_nt: TGCAGTGCTAGTTTCAGGAATGAGCAGTTCTTC

cdr3_length: 14
j_call: TRBJ1-4
v_call: TRBV5-4
d_call: TRBD1
cdr3_aa: CASSSGQFNEKLFF
cdr3_nt: TGTGCCAGCAGCTCGGGACAGTTTAATGAAAAACTGTTTTTT

cdr3_length: 14
j_call: TRBJ2-1
v_call: TRBV10-1
d_call: -
cdr3_aa: CARLTGSSYNEQFF
cdr3_nt: TGCGCCAGGTTGACTGGGAGCTCCTACAATGAGCAGTTCTTC

cdr3_length: 13
j_call: TRBJ2-3
v_call: TRBV27
d_call: -
cdr3_aa: CASSFRGTDTQYF
cdr3_nt: TGTGCCAGCAGTTTCAGGGGCACAGATACGCAGTATTTT

cdr3_length: 13
j_call: TRBJ1-1
v_call: TRBV14
d_call: TRBD1
cdr3_aa: CASRGQGRTEAFF
cdr3_nt: TGTGCCAGCCGGGGACAGGGAAGAACTGAAGCTTTCTTT

cdr3_length: 15
j_call: TRBJ2-7
v_call: TRBV4-1
d_call: TRBD2
cdr3_aa: CASSHGGGIGYEQYF
cdr3_nt: TGCGCCAGCAGCCATGGGGGGGGGATTGGTTACGAGCAGTACTTC

cdr3_length: 12
j_call: TRBJ2-7
v_call: TRBV7-9
d_call: TRBD1
cdr3_aa: CASSPHRGKQYF
cdr3_nt: TGTGCCAGCAGCCCCCACAGGGGGAAGCAGTACTTC

cdr3_length: 15
j_call: TRBJ1-5
v_call: TRBV2
d_call: TRBD1
cdr3_aa: CASSETTGGGQPQHF
cdr3_nt: TGTGCCAGCAGTGAAACAACAGGGGGGGGTCAGCCCCAGCATTTT

cdr3_length: 16
j_call: TRBJ2-6
v_call: TRBV28
d_call: -
cdr3_aa: CASSPRPASGANVLTF
cdr3_nt: TGTGCCAGCAGTCCAAGACCGGCCTCTGGGGCCAACGTCCTGACTTTC

cdr3_length: 14
j_call: TRBJ1-2
v_call: TRBV7-9
d_call: -
cdr3_aa: CASSSQWGDYGYTF
cdr3_nt: TGTGCCAGCAGCTCCCAGTGGGGGGACTATGGCTACACCTTC

cdr3_length: 16
j_call: TRBJ2-3
v_call: TRBV6-5
d_call: TRBD2
cdr3_aa: CASSYTGTSLTDTQYF
cdr3_nt: TGTGCCAGCAGTTACACCGGGACTAGCCTCACAGATACGCAGTATTTT

cdr3_length: 11
j_call: TRBJ1-2
v_call: TRBV10-1
d_call: -
cdr3_aa: CASSEGYGYTF
cdr3_nt: TGCGCCAGCAGTGAGGGCTATGGCTACACCTTC

cdr3_length: 21
j_call: TRBJ2-4
v_call: TRBV19
d_call: TRBD2
cdr3_aa: CASSKEGLGTSWVEVKNIQYF
cdr3_nt: TGTGCCAGTAGTAAGGAAGGTTTAGGGACTAGTTGGGTAGAGGTCAAAAACATTCAGTACTTC

cdr3_length: 11
j_call: TRBJ1-1
v_call: TRBV20-1
d_call: -
cdr3_aa: CSARDNTEAFF
cdr3_nt: TGCAGTGCTAGGGACAACACTGAAGCTTTCTTT

cdr3_length: 15
j_call: TRBJ1-2
v_call: TRBV5-3
d_call: TRBD1
cdr3_aa: CARSLERTGVVGYTF
cdr3_nt: TGTGCCAGAAGCTTGGAGAGGACAGGGGTAGTAGGCTACACCTTC

cdr3_length: 16
j_call: TRBJ1-5
v_call: TRBV6-6
d_call: TRBD1
cdr3_aa: CASSQRTGYSNQPQHF
cdr3_nt: TGTGCCAGCAGTCAAAGGACAGGTTATAGCAATCAGCCCCAGCATTTT

cdr3_length: 11
j_call: TRBJ2-7
v_call: TRBV7-9
d_call: -
cdr3_aa: CASSSHYEQYF
cdr3_nt: TGTGCCAGCAGCTCCCACTACGAGCAGTACTTC

cdr3_length: 14
j_call: TRBJ1-1
v_call: TRBV6-1
d_call: TRBD1
cdr3_aa: CASSETGVETEAFF
cdr3_nt: TGTGCCAGCAGCGAAACAGGGGTGGAGACTGAAGCTTTCTTT

cdr3_length: 16
j_call: TRBJ2-2
v_call: TRBV27
d_call: -
cdr3_aa: CASTPIGRIGFGELFF
cdr3_nt: TGTGCCAGCACTCCCATAGGGAGAATCGGCTTCGGGGAGCTGTTTTTT